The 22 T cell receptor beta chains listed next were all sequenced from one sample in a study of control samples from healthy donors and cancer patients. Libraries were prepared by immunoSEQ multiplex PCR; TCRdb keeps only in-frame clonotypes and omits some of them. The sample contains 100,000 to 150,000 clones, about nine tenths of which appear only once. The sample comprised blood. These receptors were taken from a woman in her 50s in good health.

The CDR3, as DNA: TGTGCCAGCAGCTTGGGTGGTGCGGGACCCTACAATGAGCAGTTCTTC. Its protein product is CASSLGGAGPYNEQFF. The chain combines TRBV5-4 with TRBJ2-1, with D tentatively TRBD2 (6 bases). This CDR3 contains 16 residues. V lost 0 bases, J lost 2 bases, and 12 bases lay in between. Germline V gene data show CDR1 as SGHNT and CDR2 as YYREEE (reference sequence).

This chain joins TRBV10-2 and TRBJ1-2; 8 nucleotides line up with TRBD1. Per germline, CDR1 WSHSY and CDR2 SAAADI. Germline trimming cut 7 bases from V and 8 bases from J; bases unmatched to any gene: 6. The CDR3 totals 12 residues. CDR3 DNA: TGCGCCAGCACTAAGACAGGGGAAGGCTACACCTTC. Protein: CASTKTGEGYTF.

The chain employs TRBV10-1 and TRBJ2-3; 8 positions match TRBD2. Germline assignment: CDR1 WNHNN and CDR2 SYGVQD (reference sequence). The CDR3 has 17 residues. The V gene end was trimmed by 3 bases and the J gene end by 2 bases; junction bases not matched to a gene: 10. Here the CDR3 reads CASSDLPAGATTDTQYF. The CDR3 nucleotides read TGCGCCAGCAGTGACCTCCCAGCGGGGGCCACCACAGATACGCAGTATTTT.

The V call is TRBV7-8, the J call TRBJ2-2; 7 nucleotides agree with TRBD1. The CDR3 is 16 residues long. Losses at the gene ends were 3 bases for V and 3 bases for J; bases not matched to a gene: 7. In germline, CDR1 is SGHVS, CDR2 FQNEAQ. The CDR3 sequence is CASSFGDRRHTGELFF. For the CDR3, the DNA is TGTGCCAGCAGCTTTGGGGACAGACGACACACCGGGGAGCTGTTTTTT.

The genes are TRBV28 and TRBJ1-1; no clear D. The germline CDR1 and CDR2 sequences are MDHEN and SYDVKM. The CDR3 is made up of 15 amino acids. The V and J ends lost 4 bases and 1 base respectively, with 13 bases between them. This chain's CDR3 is CASSSADGWNTEAFF. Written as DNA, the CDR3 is TGTGCCAGCAGTTCCGCGGACGGATGGAACACTGAAGCTTTCTTT.

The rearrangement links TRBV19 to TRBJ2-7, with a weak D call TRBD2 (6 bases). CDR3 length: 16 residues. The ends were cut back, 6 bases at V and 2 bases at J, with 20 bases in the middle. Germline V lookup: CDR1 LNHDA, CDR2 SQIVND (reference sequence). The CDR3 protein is CASSLIAGTGTYEQYF. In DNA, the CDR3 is TGTGCCAGTAGCCTAATCGCCGGGACTGGGACCTACGAGCAGTACTTC. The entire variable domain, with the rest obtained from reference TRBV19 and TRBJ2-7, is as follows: DGGITQSPKYLFRKEGQNVTLSCEQNLNHDAMYWYRQDPGQGLRLIYYSQIVNDFQKGDIAEGYSVSREKKESFPLTVTSAQKNPTAFYLCASSLIAGTGTYEQYFGPGTRLTVT.

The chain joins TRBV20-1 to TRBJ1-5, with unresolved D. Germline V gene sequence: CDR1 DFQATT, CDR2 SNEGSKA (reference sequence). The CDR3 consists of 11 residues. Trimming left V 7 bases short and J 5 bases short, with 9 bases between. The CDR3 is CSVKLDQPQHF. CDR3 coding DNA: TGCAGTGTCAAGCTGGATCAGCCCCAGCATTTT.

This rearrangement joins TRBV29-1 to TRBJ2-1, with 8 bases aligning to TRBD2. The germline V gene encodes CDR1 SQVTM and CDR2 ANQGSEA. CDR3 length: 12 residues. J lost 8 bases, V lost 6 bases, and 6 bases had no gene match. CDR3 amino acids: CSVVGGVDEQFF. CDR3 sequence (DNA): TGCAGCGTGGTCGGGGGGGTTGATGAGCAGTTCTTC.

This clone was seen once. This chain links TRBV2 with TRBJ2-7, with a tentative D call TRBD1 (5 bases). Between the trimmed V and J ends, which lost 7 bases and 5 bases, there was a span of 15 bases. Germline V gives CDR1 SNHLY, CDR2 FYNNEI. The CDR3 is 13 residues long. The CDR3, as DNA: TGTGCCAGCAACCAGGGAAGGCAGCACGAGCAGTACTTC. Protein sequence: CASNQGRQHEQYF.

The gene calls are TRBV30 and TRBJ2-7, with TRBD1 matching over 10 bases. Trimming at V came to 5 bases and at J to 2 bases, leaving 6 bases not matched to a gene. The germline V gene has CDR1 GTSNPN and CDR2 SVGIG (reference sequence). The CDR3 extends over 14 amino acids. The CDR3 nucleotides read TGTGCCTGGTACCCGGGACAGGGGCCCTACGAGCAGTACTTC. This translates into CAWYPGQGPYEQYF.

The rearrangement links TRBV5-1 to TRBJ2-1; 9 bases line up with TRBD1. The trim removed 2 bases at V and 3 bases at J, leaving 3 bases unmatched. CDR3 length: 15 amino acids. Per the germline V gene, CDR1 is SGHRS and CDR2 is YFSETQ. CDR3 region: CASSLDRGSYNEQFF. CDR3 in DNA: TGCGCCAGCAGCTTAGACAGGGGGAGCTACAATGAGCAGTTCTTC. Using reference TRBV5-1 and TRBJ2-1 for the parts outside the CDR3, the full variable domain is KAGVTQTPRYLIKTRGQQVTLSCSPISGHRSVSWYQQTPGQGLQFLFEYFSETQRNKGNFPGRFSGRQFSNSRSEMNVSTLELGDSALYLCASSLDRGSYNEQFFGPGTRLTVL.

CDR3 loop: CASSELTGTQYF. CDR3 DNA: TGTGCCAGCAGTGAACTCACGGGTACGCAGTATTTT. The J gene is TRBJ2-3, the V gene TRBV6-1; D is uncertain. Trimming shortened V by 2 bases and J by 8 bases, and 8 bases separated the two germline ends. The CDR3 has 12 residues. The germline V gene has CDR1 MNHNS and CDR2 SASEGT.

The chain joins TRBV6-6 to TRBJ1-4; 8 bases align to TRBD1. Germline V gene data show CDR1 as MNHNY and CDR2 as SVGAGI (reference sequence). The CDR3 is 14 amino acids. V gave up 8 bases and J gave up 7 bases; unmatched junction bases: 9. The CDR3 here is CASGQGSSGEKLFF. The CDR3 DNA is TGTGCCAGCGGACAGGGCTCATCTGGTGAAAAACTGTTTTTT.

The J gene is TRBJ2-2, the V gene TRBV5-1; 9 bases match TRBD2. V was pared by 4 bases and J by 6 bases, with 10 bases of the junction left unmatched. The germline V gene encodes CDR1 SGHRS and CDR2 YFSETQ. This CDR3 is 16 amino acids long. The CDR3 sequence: CASSGSSGVGAGELFF. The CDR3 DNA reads TGCGCCAGCAGCGGTTCTAGCGGGGTAGGGGCCGGGGAGCTGTTTTTT.

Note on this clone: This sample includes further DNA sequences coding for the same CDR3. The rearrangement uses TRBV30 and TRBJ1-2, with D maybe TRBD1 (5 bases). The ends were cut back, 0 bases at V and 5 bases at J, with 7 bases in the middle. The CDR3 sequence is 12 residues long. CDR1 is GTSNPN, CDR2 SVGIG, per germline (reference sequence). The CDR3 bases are TGTGCCTGGAGTGTTGGGGGTTATGGCTACACCTTC. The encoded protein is CAWSVGGYGYTF.

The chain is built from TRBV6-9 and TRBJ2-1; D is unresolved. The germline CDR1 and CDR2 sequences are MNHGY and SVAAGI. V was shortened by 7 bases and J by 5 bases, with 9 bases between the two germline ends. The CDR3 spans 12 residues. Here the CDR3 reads CASIPHDNEQFF. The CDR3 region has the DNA TGTGCCAGCATACCGCATGACAATGAGCAGTTCTTC.

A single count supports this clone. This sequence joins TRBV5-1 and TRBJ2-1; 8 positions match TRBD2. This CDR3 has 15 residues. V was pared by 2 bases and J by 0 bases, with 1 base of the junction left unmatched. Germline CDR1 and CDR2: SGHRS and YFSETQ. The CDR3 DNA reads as TGCGCCAGCAGCTTCACTAGCGGCTCCTACAATGAGCAGTTCTTC. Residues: CASSFTSGSYNEQFF.

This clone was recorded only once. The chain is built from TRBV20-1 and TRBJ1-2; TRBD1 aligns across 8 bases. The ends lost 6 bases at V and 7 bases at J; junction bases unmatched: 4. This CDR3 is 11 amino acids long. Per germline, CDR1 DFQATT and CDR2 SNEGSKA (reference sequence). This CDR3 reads CSAGTGGGYTF. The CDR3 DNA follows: TGCAGTGCGGGGACAGGCGGTGGCTACACCTTC.

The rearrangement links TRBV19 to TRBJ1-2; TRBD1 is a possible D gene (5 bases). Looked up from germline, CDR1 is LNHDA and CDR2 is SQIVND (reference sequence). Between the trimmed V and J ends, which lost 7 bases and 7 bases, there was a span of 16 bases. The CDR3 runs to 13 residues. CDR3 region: CASMIWGESGYTF. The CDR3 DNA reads TGTGCCAGTATGATCTGGGGGGAATCTGGCTACACCTTC. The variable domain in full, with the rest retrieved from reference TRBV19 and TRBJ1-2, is DGGITQSPKYLFRKEGQNVTLSCEQNLNHDAMYWYRQDPGQGLRLIYYSQIVNDFQKGDIAEGYSVSREKKESFPLTVTSAQKNPTAFYLCASMIWGESGYTFGSGTRLTVV.

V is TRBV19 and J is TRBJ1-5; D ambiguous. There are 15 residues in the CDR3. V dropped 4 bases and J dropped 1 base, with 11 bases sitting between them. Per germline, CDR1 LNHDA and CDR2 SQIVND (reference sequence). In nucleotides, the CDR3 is TGTGCCAGTAGTACGTCGGAGGGAAGCAATCAGCCCCAGCATTTT. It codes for CASSTSEGSNQPQHF. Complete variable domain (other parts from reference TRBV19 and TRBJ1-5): DGGITQSPKYLFRKEGQNVTLSCEQNLNHDAMYWYRQDPGQGLRLIYYSQIVNDFQKGDIAEGYSVSREKKESFPLTVTSAQKNPTAFYLCASSTSEGSNQPQHFGDGTRLSIL.

The CDR3 DNA follows: TGTGCCAGCAGTGAGGGTCTTTGGGGGAACACTGAAGCTTTCTTT. It specifies CASSEGLWGNTEAFF. J is TRBJ1-1 and V is TRBV6-1; D is ambiguous. Trimming took 3 bases from V and 1 from J, leaving 12 bases between them. This CDR3 has 15 residues. The germline CDR1 and CDR2 sequences are MNHNS and SASEGT.

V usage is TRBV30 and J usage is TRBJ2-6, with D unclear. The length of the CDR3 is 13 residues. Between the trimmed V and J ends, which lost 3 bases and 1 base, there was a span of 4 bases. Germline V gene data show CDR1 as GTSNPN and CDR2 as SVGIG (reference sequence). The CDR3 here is CAWSQSGANVLTF. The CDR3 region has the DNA TGTGCCTGGAGCCAATCTGGGGCCAACGTCCTGACTTTC.